This is a list of T cell receptor delta chains from one sample in a study of Vδ1+ human thymocytes. TCRdb re-identified clones in the multiplex PCR reads via CATT. The sample carries about 55,000 delta-chain clones, 15% recorded once. Input material: Vdelta1+ gamma-delta thymocytes from the thymus. These receptors were obtained from a boy less than two years old who had congenital heart surgery. CDR3s include the opening cysteine and the closing phenylalanine or tryptophan. Each record gives: clone size, D gene, J gene, V gene, CDR3 protein, CDR3 DNA. D genes are given only for firm matches. For some rows the clone size is stated as once, few or many, or as a class when expanded; others skip it.

-,TRDD3,TRDJ1,TRDV1,CALGERRVSITGGLYTDKLIF,TGTGCTCTTGGGGAACGGCGGGTATCCATTACTGGGGGATTGTACACCGATAAACTCATCTTT
few,TRDD3,TRDJ1,TRDV1,CALGELGLAPTGAYTDKLIF,TGTGCTCTTGGGGAACTAGGATTAGCACCGACTGGGGCATACACCGATAAACTCATCTTT
once,-,TRDJ1,TRDV1,CALGVRATFSYTDKLIF,TGTGCTCTTGGGGTTAGAGCCACTTTTTCGTACACCGATAAACTCATCTTT
few,TRDD3,TRDJ1,TRDV1,CALGGPVGRYWGLYKLIF,TGTGCTCTTGGGGGACCTGTTGGGCGGTACTGGGGGCTTTATAAACTCATCTTT
-,-,TRDJ1,TRDV1,CALREYCPPYTDKLIF,TGTGCTCTCAGGGAGTACTGCCCCCCTTACACCGATAAACTCATCTTT
few,TRDD3,TRDJ1,TRDV1,CALLGCGNWGTDTDKLIF,TGTGCTCTATTGGGGTGTGGGAACTGGGGGACGGATACCGATAAACTCATCTTT
-,TRDD3,TRDJ1,TRDV1,CALGEGMSYEVLRTGGYVTLIF,TGTGCTCTTGGGGAAGGGATGTCCTACGAAGTTCTCCGTACTGGGGGATACGTCACACTCATCTTT
few,TRDD3,TRDJ1,TRDV1,CALGERTRGTGGYMIATDKLIF,TGTGCTCTTGGGGAAAGAACGCGGGGTACTGGGGGATACATGATTGCCACCGATAAACTCATCTTT
-,TRDD3,TRDJ1,TRDV1,CALGELGRLGDTYTDKLIF,TGTGCTCTTGGGGAACTGGGAAGACTGGGGGACACGTACACCGATAAACTCATCTTT
-,TRDD3,TRDJ1,TRDV1,CALGGGLPYWGISSSDSDKLIF,TGTGCTCTTGGGGGCGGCCTCCCGTACTGGGGGATCTCAAGTAGTGACTCCGATAAACTCATCTTT
-,TRDD3,TRDJ1,TRDV1,CALGDPLSSPFTGGSVDKLIF,TGTGCTCTTGGGGACCCACTTTCCTCCCCCTTTACTGGGGGGAGCGTTGATAAACTCATCTTT
-,-,TRDJ1,TRDV1,CALGEPHFRSDKLIF,TGTGCTCTTGGGGAACCCCACTTCCGGTCCGATAAACTCATCTTT
few,-,TRDJ1,TRDV1,CALGEQFDPYTDKLIF,TGTGCTCTTGGGGAACAGTTCGATCCTTACACCGATAAACTCATCTTT
few,TRDD3,TRDJ1,TRDV1,CALGGLGPPFLLGDFKLIF,TGTGCTCTTGGGGGCTTGGGACCCCCTTTCCTGCTGGGGGATTTTAAACTCATCTTT
-,TRDD3,TRDJ1,TRDV1,CALGELIVLGAGGSYTDKLIF,TGTGCTCTTGGGGAACTAATCGTCCTAGGGGCTGGGGGATCTTACACCGATAAACTCATCTTT
-,TRDD2,TRDJ1,TRDV1,CALGDPIPTPYRFYADKLIF,TGTGCTCTTGGGGACCCGATTCCTACTCCTTACCGATTTTACGCCGATAAACTCATCTTT
-,-,TRDJ1,TRDV1,CALGERGDVFLPGGQVYTDKLIF,TGTGCTCTTGGGGAACGCGGTGATGTCTTCCTACCTGGGGGACAGGTGTACACCGATAAACTCATCTTT
-,TRDD3,TRDJ1,TRDV1,CALGVPSLPTYWGAKLIF,TGTGCTCTTGGGGTCCCCTCCCTACCGACGTACTGGGGCGCTAAACTCATCTTT
-,TRDD3,TRDJ1,TRDV1,CALGAKLSLVLGDKVEVKLIF,TGTGCTCTTGGGGCGAAACTTTCCCTCGTACTGGGGGATAAGGTTGAAGTTAAACTCATCTTT
once,-,TRDJ1,TRDV1,CALGEFSMGRPTSGKLIF,TGTGCTCTTGGGGAATTTTCGATGGGGAGACCCACTAGCGGTAAACTCATCTTT
-,TRDD3,TRDJ1,TRDV1,CALGEPGLLLGDTGTDKLIF,TGTGCTCTTGGGGAACCGGGGCTCCTACTGGGGGATACAGGAACCGATAAACTCATCTTC
many,TRDD3,TRDJ1,TRDV2,CACALWGTISADKLIF,TGTGCCTGTGCCCTCTGGGGGACCATTAGCGCCGATAAACTCATCTTT
few,TRDD3,TRDJ1,TRDV1,CALGELTILSWMGERTDKLIF,TGTGCTCTTGGGGAACTGACGATCCTAAGCTGGATGGGGGAGCGCACCGATAAACTCATCTTT
-,-,TRDJ1,TRDV1,CSGEVGVYTDKLIF,TGCTCTGGGGAGGTCGGGGTCTACACCGATAAACTCATCTTT
-,TRDD3,TRDJ1,TRDV1,CALGDLTWLGDRLADKLIF,TGTGCTCTTGGGGACCTTACGTGGCTGGGGGATAGGCTGGCCGATAAGCTCATCTTT
few,-,TRDJ1,TRDV1,CALGELEDTRGYTDKLIF,TGTGCTCTTGGGGAACTAGAGGACACAAGGGGATACACCGATAAACTCATCTTT
few,TRDD3,TRDJ1,TRDV1,CALGEPIRAAGGYARTDKLIF,TGTGCTCTTGGGGAACCCATCCGGGCAGCTGGGGGATACGCGAGAACCGATAAACTCATCTTT
few,-,TRDJ1,TRDV1,CALGERSLERIPQPTDKLIF,TGTGCTCTTGGGGAACGAAGTCTCGAGCGGATACCGCAACCGACCGATAAACTCATCTTT
-,-,TRDJ1,TRDV1,CALGSKGFLQGPRGYTDKLIF,TGTGCTCTTGGGTCCAAGGGCTTCCTGCAGGGGCCCCGTGGCTACACCGATAAACTCATCTTT
few,-,TRDJ1,TRDV1,CALGERQPSPMDKLIF,TGTGCTCTTGGGGAACGACAGCCTTCTCCAATGGATAAACTCATCTTT
-,-,TRDJ1,TRDV1,CALGESMWGDCEYTDKLIF,TGTGCTCTTGGGGAATCAATGTGGGGGGACTGCGAGTACACCGATAAACTCATCTTT
few,TRDD3,TRDJ1,TRDV1,CALGEPRAPDYWGIRGSVRTDKLIF,TGTGCTCTTGGGGAACCCCGGGCCCCGGACTACTGGGGGATACGAGGGAGTGTGAGAACCGATAAACTCATCTTT
few,-,TRDJ1,TRDV1,CALGDGLSLTDKLIF,TGTGCTCTTGGGGACGGCCTCTCGCTGACCGATAAACTCATCTTT
-,TRDD3,TRDJ1,TRDV1,CALGELVLRGGIRGLHTDKLIF,TGTGCTCTTGGGGAACTCGTCCTACGCGGGGGGATACGGGGGCTACACACCGATAAACTCATCTTT
-,TRDD3,TRDJ1,TRDV1,CALGGLHFSYRTGLGDTRDKLIF,TGTGCTCTTGGGGGACTCCACTTTTCCTACCGAACCGGGCTGGGGGATACGCGCGATAAACTCATCTTT
-,TRDD3,TRDJ1,TRDV1,CALGDRVLPGGGLYTDKLIF,TGTGCTCTTGGGGACCGGGTCCTCCCCGGTGGGGGACTGTACACCGATAAACTCATCTTT
few,-,TRDJ1,TRDV1,CALGELWVGLVWGQRAYPLGSPTDKLIF,TGTGCTCTTGGGGAACTTTGGGTAGGGCTGGTATGGGGCCAGCGAGCCTACCCCTTAGGGTCGCCTACCGATAAACTCATCTTT
few,-,TRDJ1,TRDV1,CALGERSSYWGLYTDKLIF,TGTGCTCTTGGGGAACGATCTTCCTACTGGGGGTTGTACACCGATAAACTCATCTTT
-,-,TRDJ1,TRDV1,CALGGDGTSYDRITDKLIF,TGTGCTCTTGGGGGCGATGGGACGTCCTACGATAGGATCACCGATAAACTCATCTTT
-,-,TRDJ1,TRDV1,CALGNGLLGDGGSHTDKLIF,TGTGCTCTTGGGAACGGCCTACTTGGGGATGGTGGGTCCCACACCGATAAACTCATCTTT
-,TRDD3,TRDJ1,TRDV1,CALGERVLGAPYTDKLIF,TGTGCTCTTGGGGAACGAGTACTGGGGGCTCCGTACACCGATAAACTCATCTTT
few,TRDD3,TRDJ1,TRDV1,CALGERLRLGTGGYHKLIF,TGTGCTCTTGGGGAGAGGCTACGGCTAGGTACTGGGGGATACCATAAACTCATCTTT
-,TRDD3,TRDJ1,TRDV1,CALGEVSALDWGTTDKLIF,TGTGCTCTTGGGGAAGTTTCTGCCCTCGACTGGGGGACTACCGATAAACTCATCTTT
few,-,TRDJ1,TRDV1,CALGPPSSTEDITDKLIF,TGTGCTCTTGGGCCCCCCTCCTCCACGGAGGATATCACCGATAAACTCATCTTT
few,TRDD3,TRDJ1,TRDV2,CACAQLGDTLLDKLIF,TGTGCCTGTGCCCAACTGGGGGATACGCTGCTCGATAAACTCATCTTT
-,TRDD3,TRDJ1,TRDV1,CALGELDYGLPKGRTGGYSDKLIF,TGTGCTCTTGGGGAACTGGATTACGGTCTTCCCAAAGGGCGGACTGGGGGATACTCCGATAAACTCATCTTT
-,TRDD3,TRDJ1,TRDV1,CALGERPFWGIREGTDKLIF,TGTGCTCTTGGGGAACGGCCTTTCTGGGGGATACGCGAGGGGACCGATAAACTCATCTTT
-,TRDD3,TRDJ2,TRDV1,CALGDVWGILVTAQLFF,TGTGCTCTTGGGGACGTCTGGGGGATACTGGTGACAGCACAACTCTTCTTT
few,TRDD3,TRDJ1,TRDV1,CALGELFPYWGKGADKLIF,TGTGCTCTTGGGGAATTGTTCCCGTACTGGGGGAAAGGCGCCGATAAACTCATCTTT